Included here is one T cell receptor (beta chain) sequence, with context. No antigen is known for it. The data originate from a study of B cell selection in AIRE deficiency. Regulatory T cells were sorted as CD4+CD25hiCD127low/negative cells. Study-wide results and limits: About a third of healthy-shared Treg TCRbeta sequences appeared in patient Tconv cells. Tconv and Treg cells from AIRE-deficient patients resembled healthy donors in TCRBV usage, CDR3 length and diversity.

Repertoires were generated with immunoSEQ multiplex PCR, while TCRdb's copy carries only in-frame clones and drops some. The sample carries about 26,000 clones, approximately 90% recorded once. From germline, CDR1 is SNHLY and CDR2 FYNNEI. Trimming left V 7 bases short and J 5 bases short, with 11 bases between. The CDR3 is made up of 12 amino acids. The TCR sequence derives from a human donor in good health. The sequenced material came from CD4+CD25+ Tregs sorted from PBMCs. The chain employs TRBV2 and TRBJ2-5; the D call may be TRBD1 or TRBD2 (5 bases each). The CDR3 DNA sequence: TGTGCCAGCAACCGGGACGGCGAGACCCAGTACTTC. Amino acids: CASNRDGETQYF.